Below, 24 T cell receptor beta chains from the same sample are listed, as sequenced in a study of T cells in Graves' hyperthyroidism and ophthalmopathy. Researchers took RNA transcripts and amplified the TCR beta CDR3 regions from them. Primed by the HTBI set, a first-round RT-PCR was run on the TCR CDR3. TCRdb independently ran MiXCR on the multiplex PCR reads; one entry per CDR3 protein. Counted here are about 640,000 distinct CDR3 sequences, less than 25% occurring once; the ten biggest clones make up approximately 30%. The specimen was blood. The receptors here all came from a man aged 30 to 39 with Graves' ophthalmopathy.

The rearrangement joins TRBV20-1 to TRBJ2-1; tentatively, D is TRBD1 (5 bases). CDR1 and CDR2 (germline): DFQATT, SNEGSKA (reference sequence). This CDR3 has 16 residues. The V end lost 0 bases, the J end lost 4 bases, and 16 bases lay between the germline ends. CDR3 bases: TGCAGTGCTAGAGATAGGGGCGGAAACTTATACAATGAGCAGTTCTTC. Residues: CSARDRGGNLYNEQFF.

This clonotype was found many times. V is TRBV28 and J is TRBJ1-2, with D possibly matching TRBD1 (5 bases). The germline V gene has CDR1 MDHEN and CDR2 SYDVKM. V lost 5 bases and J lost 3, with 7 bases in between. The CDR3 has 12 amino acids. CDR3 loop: CASSGADYGYTF. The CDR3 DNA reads TGTGCCAGCAGTGGGGCTGACTATGGCTACACCTTC.

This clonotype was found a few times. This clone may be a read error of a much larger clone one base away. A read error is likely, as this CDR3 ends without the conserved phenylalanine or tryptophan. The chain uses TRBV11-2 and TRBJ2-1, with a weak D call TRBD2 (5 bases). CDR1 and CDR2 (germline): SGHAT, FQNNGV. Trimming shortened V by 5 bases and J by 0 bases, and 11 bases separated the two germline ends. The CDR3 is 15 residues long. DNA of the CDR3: TGTGCCAGCAGCCAGACGGGATCCTCCTACAATGAGCAGTTCTAC. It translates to CASSQTGSSYNEQFY.

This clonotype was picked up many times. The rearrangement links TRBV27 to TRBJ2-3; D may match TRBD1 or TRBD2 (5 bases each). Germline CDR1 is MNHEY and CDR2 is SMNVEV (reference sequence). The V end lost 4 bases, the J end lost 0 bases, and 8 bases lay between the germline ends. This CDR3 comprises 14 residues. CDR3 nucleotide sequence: TGTGCCAGCAGTTCTCGGGACAGCACAGATACGCAGTATTTT. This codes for CASSSRDSTDTQYF.

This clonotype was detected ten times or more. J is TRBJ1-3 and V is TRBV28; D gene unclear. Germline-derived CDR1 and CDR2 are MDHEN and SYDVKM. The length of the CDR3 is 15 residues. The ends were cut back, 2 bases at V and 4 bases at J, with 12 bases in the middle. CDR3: CASSLQGIGGNTIYF. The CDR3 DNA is TGTGCCAGCAGTTTACAAGGGATAGGCGGAAACACCATATATTTT.

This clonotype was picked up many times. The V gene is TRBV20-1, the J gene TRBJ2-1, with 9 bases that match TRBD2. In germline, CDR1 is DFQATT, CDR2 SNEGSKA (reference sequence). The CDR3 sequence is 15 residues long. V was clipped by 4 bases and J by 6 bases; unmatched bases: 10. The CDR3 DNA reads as TGCAGTGCTACATTTGGGACTAGCAGTTCCAATGAGCAGTTCTTC. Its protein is CSATFGTSSSNEQFF.

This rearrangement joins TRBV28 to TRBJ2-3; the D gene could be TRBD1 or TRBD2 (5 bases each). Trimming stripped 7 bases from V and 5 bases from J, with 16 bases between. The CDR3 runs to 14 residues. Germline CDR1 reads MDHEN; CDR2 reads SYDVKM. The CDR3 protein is CASKPGRERDTQYF. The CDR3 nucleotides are TGTGCCAGCAAACCGGGCAGGGAGAGAGATACGCAGTATTTT.

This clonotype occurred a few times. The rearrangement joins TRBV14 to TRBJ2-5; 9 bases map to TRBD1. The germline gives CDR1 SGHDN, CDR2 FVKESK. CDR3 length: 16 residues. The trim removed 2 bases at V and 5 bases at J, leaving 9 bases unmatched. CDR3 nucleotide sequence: TGTGCCAGCAGCCAATCACCGGGACAGGGTGTGGAGACCCAGTACTTC. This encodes CASSQSPGQGVETQYF.

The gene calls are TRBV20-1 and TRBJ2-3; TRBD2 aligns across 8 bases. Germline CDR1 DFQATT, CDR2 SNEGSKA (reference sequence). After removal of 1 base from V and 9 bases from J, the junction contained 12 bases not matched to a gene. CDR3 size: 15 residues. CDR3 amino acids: CSARASGTSVQTQYF. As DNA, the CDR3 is TGCAGTGCTAGAGCCTCAGGGACTAGTGTTCAGACGCAGTATTTT.

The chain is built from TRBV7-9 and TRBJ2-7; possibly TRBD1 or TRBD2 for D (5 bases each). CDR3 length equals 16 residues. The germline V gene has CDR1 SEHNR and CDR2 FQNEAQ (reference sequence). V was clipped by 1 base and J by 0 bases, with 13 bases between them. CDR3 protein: CASSLGLGDLSYEQYF. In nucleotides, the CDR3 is TGTGCCAGCAGCTTAGGTCTGGGGGACCTCTCCTACGAGCAGTACTTC.

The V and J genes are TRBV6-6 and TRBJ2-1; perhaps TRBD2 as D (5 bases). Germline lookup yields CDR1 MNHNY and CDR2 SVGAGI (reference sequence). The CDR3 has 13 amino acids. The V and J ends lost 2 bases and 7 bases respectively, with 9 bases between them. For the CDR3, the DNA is TGTGCCAGCAGTTACAAGGAGGTGAATGAGCAGTTCTTC. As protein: CASSYKEVNEQFF.

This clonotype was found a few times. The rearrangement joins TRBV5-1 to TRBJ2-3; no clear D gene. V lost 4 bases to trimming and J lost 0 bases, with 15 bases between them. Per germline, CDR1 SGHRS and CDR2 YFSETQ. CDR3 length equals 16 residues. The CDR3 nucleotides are TGCGCCAGCAGCCTCCACGAGTTGCGGAGCACAGATACGCAGTATTTT. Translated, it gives CASSLHELRSTDTQYF. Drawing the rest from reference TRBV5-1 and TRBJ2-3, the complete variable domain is KAGVTQTPRYLIKTRGQQVTLSCSPISGHRSVSWYQQTPGQGLQFLFEYFSETQRNKGNFPGRFSGRQFSNSRSEMNVSTLELGDSALYLCASSLHELRSTDTQYFGPGTRLTVL.

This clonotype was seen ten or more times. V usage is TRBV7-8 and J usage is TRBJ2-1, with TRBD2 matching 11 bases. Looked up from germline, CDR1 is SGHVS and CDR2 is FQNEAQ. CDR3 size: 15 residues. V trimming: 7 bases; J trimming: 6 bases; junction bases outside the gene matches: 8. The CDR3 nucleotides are TGTGCCAGCAACCCTACTAGCGGGAGTCGCAATGAGCAGTTCTTC. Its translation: CASNPTSGSRNEQFF. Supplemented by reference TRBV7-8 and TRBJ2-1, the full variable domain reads GAGVSQSPRYKVAKRGQDVALRCDPISGHVSLFWYQQALGQGPEFLTYFQNEAQLDKSGLPSDRFFAERPEGSVSTLKIQRTQQEDSAVYLCASNPTSGSRNEQFFGPGTRLTVL.

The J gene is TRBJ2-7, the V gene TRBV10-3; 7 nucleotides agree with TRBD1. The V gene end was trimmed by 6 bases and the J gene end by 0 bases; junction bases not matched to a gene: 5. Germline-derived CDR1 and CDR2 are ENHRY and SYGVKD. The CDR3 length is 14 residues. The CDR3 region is CAIRETGSSYEQYF. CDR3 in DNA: TGTGCCATCAGGGAGACAGGGAGCTCCTACGAGCAGTACTTC.

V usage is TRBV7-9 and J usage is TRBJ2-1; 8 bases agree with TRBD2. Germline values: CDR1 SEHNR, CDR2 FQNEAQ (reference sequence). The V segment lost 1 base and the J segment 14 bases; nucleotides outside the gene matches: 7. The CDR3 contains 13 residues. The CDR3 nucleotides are TGTGCCAGCAGCTTAGAACTGGCAGCGGGGGAGTTCTTC. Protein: CASSLELAAGEFF.

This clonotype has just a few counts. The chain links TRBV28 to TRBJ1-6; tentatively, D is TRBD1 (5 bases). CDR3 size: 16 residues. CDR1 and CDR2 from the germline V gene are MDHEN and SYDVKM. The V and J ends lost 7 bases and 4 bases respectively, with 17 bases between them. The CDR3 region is CASMDRQSGYNSPLHF. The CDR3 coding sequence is TGTGCCAGCATGGACCGACAGTCGGGGTATAATTCACCCCTCCACTTT.

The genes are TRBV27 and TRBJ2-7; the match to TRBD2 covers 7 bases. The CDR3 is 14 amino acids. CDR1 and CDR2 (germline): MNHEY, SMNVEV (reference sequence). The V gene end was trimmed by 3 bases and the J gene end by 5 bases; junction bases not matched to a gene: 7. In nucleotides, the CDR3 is TGTGCCAGCAGTTTTGAGGGAGGGCCGGACGAGCAGTACTTC. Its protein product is CASSFEGGPDEQYF.

The CDR3 region has the DNA TGCAGTGCTTCCGGGACAGCCTCCTACGAGCAGTACTTC. Residues: CSASGTASYEQYF. This chain uses TRBV20-1 with TRBJ2-7; TRBD1 matches 7 bases. CDR3 length: 13 amino acids. Unmatched junction bases numbered 4, after V lost 5 bases and J lost 0 bases. Germline values: CDR1 DFQATT, CDR2 SNEGSKA (reference sequence).

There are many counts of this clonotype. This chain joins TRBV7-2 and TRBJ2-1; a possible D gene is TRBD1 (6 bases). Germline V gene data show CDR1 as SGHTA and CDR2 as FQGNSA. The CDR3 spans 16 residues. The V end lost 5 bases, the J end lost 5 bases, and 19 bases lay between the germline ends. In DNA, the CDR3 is TGTGCCAGCAGCCCTTACTTGGGGGCGGGCAACAATGAGCAGTTCTTC. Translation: CASSPYLGAGNNEQFF.

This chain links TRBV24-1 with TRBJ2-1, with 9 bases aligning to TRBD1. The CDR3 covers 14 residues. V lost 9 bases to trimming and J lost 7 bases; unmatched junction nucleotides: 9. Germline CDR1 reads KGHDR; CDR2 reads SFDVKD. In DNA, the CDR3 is TGTGCCACCGAAGGGCACGGGACAGGGAATGAGCAGTTCTTC. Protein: CATEGHGTGNEQFF.

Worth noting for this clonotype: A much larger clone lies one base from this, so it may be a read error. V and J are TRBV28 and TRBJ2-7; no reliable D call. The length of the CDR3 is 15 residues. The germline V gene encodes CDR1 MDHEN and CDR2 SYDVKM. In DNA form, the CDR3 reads TGTGCCGGCAGCATGAAGTCGGGCACGTACTACGAGCAGTACTTC. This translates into CAGSMKSGTYYEQYF.

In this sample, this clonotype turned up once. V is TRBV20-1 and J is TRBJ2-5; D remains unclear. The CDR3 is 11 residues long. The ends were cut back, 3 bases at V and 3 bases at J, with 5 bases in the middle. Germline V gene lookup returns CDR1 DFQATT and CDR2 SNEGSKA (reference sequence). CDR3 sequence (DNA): TGCAGTGCTAGCCCCAAAGAGACCCAGTACTTC. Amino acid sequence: CSASPKETQYF.

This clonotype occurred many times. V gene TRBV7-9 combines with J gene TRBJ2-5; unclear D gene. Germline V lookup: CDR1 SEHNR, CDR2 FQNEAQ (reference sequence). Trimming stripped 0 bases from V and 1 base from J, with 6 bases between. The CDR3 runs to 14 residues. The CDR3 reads CASSLAGSQETQYF. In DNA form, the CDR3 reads TGTGCCAGCAGCTTAGCAGGCAGCCAAGAGACCCAGTACTTC.

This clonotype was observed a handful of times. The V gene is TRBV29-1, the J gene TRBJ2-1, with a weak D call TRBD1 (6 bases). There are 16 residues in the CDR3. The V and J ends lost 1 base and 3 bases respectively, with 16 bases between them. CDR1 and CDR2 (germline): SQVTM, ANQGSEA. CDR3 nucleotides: TGCAGCGTTGAAGGTGGAGAAAAACAGGGCTACAATGAGCAGTTCTTC. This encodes CSVEGGEKQGYNEQFF.